This TCR beta chain was sequenced in a study of beta chain features in type 1 diabetes. This clone was counted a few times. Its antigen is undetermined. The authors reverse transcribed all of the isolated RNA, so sequencing captured expressed TCRB transcripts. Measured with immunoSEQ multiplex PCR; TCRdb has only the in-frame clones, and not every one. This sample has some 160,000 clones, with around 8% found just once. Study results and limitations: Type 1 diabetes patients showed a moderate but significant shortening of TCRB CDR3s in all four CD4+ subsets.

Trimming shortened V by 1 base and J by 1 base, and 13 bases separated the two germline ends. The CDR3 covers 17 residues. Germline loops: CDR1 SGHTA, CDR2 FQGNSA. The chain carries TRBV7-2 and TRBJ2-2; the D gene is possibly TRBD2 (6 bases). The receptor was derived from a woman aged 18-29 years with type 1 diabetes. Sequencing used central memory CD4+ T cells from blood. CDR3 region: CASSLEMGAGNTGELFF. The CDR3, as DNA: TGTGCCAGCAGCTTAGAGATGGGAGCGGGGAACACCGGGGAGCTGTTTTTT. Based on the CDR3 plus reference TRBV7-2 and TRBJ2-2, the full variable domain is GAGVSQSPSNKVTEKGKDVELRCDPISGHTALYWYRQSLGQGLEFLIYFQGNSAPDKSGLPSDRFSAERTGGSVSTLTIQRTQQEDSAVYLCASSLEMGAGNTGELFFGEGSRLTVL.